Each of the 22 T cell receptor beta chains below was sequenced from the same sample in a study of cytomegalovirus exposure and HLA in healthy donors. Clones were read by immunoSEQ multiplex PCR, and TCRdb kept only the in-frame ones, dropping some. The sample gives fewer than 250,000 clones, around 87% of which show up once; around 3% is in the top ten. Sequencing was performed on PBMCs. The source is a man younger than 30 in good health and CMV-seronegative.

The chain employs TRBV5-5 and TRBJ1-1; D not certain. Germline V CDR1 and CDR2: SGHKS, YYEKEE (reference sequence). This CDR3 contains 12 residues. Trimming shortened V by 2 bases and J by 2 bases, and 4 bases separated the two germline ends. The DNA for the CDR3 is TGTGCCAGCAGCTTCGGTAACACTGAAGCTTTCTTT. Translated, it gives CASSFGNTEAFF. Full variable domain (outside the CDR3, taken from reference TRBV5-5 and TRBJ1-1): DAGVTQSPTHLIKTRGQQVTLRCSPISGHKSVSWYQQVLGQGPQFIFQYYEKEERGRGNFPDRFSARQFPNYSSELNVNALLLGDSALYLCASSFGNTEAFFGQGTRLTVV.

The chain is built from TRBV7-2 and TRBJ2-3; D uncertain. V lost 2 bases, J lost 4 bases, and 10 bases lay in between. Per germline, CDR1 SGHTA and CDR2 FQGNSA. This CDR3 comprises 14 residues. The CDR3 region is CASSLSYSSDTQYF. For the CDR3, the DNA is TGTGCCAGCAGCTTAAGTTACAGCTCAGATACGCAGTATTTT.

The V gene is TRBV5-6, the J gene TRBJ2-7, with D uncertain. CDR3 length: 15 residues. Germline V lookup: CDR1 SGHDT, CDR2 YYEEEE. V was shortened by 4 bases and J by 0 bases, with 14 bases between the two germline ends. CDR3 nucleotide sequence: TGTGCCAGCAGCATTTATGGGCTACTCTCCTACGAGCAGTACTTC. It encodes CASSIYGLLSYEQYF.

The genes are TRBV18 and TRBJ2-7; 8 positions match TRBD2. V lost 5 bases, J lost 1 base, and 7 bases stayed unmatched. The CDR3 loop spans 15 amino acids. Germline V lookup: CDR1 KGHSH, CDR2 LQKENI. CDR3 bases: TGTGCCAGCTCAGAGGGACTAGTTGCTTCCTACGAGCAGTACTTC. Amino acids: CASSEGLVASYEQYF.

V is TRBV5-6 and J is TRBJ2-3; a possible D gene is TRBD2 (5 bases). Trimming removed 3 bases at V and 5 bases at J, with 10 bases between. This CDR3 comprises 13 residues. Germline assignment: CDR1 SGHDT and CDR2 YYEEEE. DNA of the CDR3: TGTGCCAGCAGCTCCGGACTGGAAGATACGCAGTATTTT. Protein: CASSSGLEDTQYF. Full variable domain (rest looked up from reference TRBV5-6 and TRBJ2-3): DAGVTQSPTHLIKTRGQQVTLRCSPKSGHDTVSWYQQALGQGPQFIFQYYEEEERQRGNFPDRFSGHQFPNYSSELNVNALLLGDSALYLCASSSGLEDTQYFGPGTRLTVL.

V is TRBV5-4 and J is TRBJ1-2, with 7 bases aligning to TRBD1. The CDR3 consists of 14 residues. CDR1 and CDR2 (germline): SGHNT, YYREEE (reference sequence). J lost 3 bases, V lost 4 bases, and 6 bases had no gene match. The DNA for the CDR3 is TGTGCCAGCAGCCGCAGGGACAGCCACTATGGCTACACCTTC. Amino acid sequence: CASSRRDSHYGYTF.

The V and J genes are TRBV27 and TRBJ2-3; D gene unclear. Germline V CDR1 and CDR2: MNHEY, SMNVEV (reference sequence). V was cut by 3 bases and J by 4 bases, with 8 bases left in between. CDR3 length: 13 amino acids. The CDR3 DNA reads TGTGCCAGCAGTTTGGCAGGCGCAGATACGCAGTATTTT. It specifies CASSLAGADTQYF.

The chain has TRBV2 and TRBJ2-1; 10 nucleotides align to TRBD1. V lost 5 bases, J lost 8 bases, and 9 bases stayed unmatched. Germline values: CDR1 SNHLY, CDR2 FYNNEI. The CDR3 contains 15 residues. The chain's CDR3 is CASSPRGTGVYEQFF. The CDR3 region has the DNA TGTGCCAGCAGTCCACGTGGGACAGGGGTTTATGAGCAGTTCTTC.

In DNA form, the CDR3 reads TGTGCCAGCAGCCTTGAGGGGGCAGGGGAAAAACTGTTTTTT. The encoded protein is CASSLEGAGEKLFF. The chain carries TRBV7-6 and TRBJ1-4; the match to TRBD1 covers 7 bases. V trimming: 5 bases; J trimming: 8 bases; junction bases outside the gene matches: 8. The V gene's germline CDR1 is SGHVS and CDR2 FNYEAQ. The CDR3 contains 14 residues.

This chain joins TRBV2 and TRBJ2-3; D ambiguous. The germline V and J ends were trimmed by 8 bases and 2 bases, with 14 bases remaining between them. This CDR3 spans 14 amino acids. In germline, CDR1 is SNHLY, CDR2 FYNNEI. The CDR3 loop is CASPTAAITDTQYF. The CDR3 bases are TGTGCCAGCCCGACCGCAGCGATCACAGATACGCAGTATTTT.

J is TRBJ2-2 and V is TRBV5-1; D call uncertain. Germline V gives CDR1 SGHRS, CDR2 YFSETQ. Trimming stripped 0 bases from V and 4 bases from J, with 10 bases between. The CDR3 consists of 15 residues. CDR3 nucleotide sequence: TGCGCCAGCAGCTTGGTTATTCTCGGCACCGGGGAGCTGTTTTTT. It codes for CASSLVILGTGELFF.

The chain couples TRBV13 to TRBJ2-7; weak D call: TRBD2 (6 bases). The V gene lost 5 bases and the J gene lost 7 bases, with 12 bases spanning the gap. Germline V CDR1 and CDR2: PRHDT, FYEKMQ (reference sequence). The CDR3 covers 12 residues. DNA for the CDR3: TGTGCCAGCAGCCAAATCGGGGGTGAGCAGTACTTC. Its protein is CASSQIGGEQYF.

The V call is TRBV7-2, the J call TRBJ2-1; TRBD2 matches at 11 bases. Germline CDR1 is SGHTA and CDR2 is FQGNSA. V dropped 1 base and J dropped 12; count of bases not matched to a gene: 11. CDR3 length equals 16 residues. The CDR3 nucleotides are TGTGCCAGCAGCTTAGTTAGCGGGGGGGCCCTTGCGGGGCAGTTCTTC. Translated: CASSLVSGGALAGQFF. The full variable domain, completed using reference TRBV7-2 and TRBJ2-1, is GAGVSQSPSNKVTEKGKDVELRCDPISGHTALYWYRQSLGQGLEFLIYFQGNSAPDKSGLPSDRFSAERTGGSVSTLTIQRTQQEDSAVYLCASSLVSGGALAGQFFGPGTRLTVL.

The V and J genes are TRBV9 and TRBJ2-7, with 9 bases matching TRBD1. The CDR3 totals 15 residues. Germline values: CDR1 SGDLS, CDR2 YYNGEE. The V segment lost 5 bases and the J segment 3 bases; nucleotides outside the gene matches: 9. CDR3 nucleotide sequence: TGTGCCAGCAGTCCTACAGGGGGCGGCGGCTACGAGCAGTACTTC. It encodes CASSPTGGGGYEQYF. The full variable domain, its missing parts supplied by reference TRBV9 and TRBJ2-7, is DSGVTQTPKHLITATGQRVTLRCSPRSGDLSVYWYQQSLDQGLQFLIQYYNGEERAKGNILERFSAQQFPDLHSELNLSSLELGDSALYFCASSPTGGGGYEQYFGPGTRLTVT.

The V call is TRBV28, the J call TRBJ1-1; TRBD1 matches 7 bases. In germline, CDR1 is MDHEN, CDR2 SYDVKM. The CDR3 runs to 13 residues. Trimming took 3 bases from V and 10 from J; bases not matched to a gene: 8. The DNA for the CDR3 is TGTGCCAGCAGTTTCCGGACAGGTTTCGTAGCTTTCTTT. Protein product: CASSFRTGFVAFF.

The CDR3 DNA sequence: TGCAGCGGACTCCAACAGGGGGCGGTCACTGAAGCTTTCTTT. Protein sequence: CSGLQQGAVTEAFF. J is TRBJ1-1 and V is TRBV29-1; TRBD1 aligns across 9 bases. V gave up 7 bases and J gave up 4 bases; unmatched junction bases: 10. The CDR3 extends over 14 amino acids. The germline V gene has CDR1 SQVTM and CDR2 ANQGSEA.

The chain carries TRBV11-2 and TRBJ2-7; 7 bases agree with TRBD2. Germline lookup yields CDR1 SGHAT and CDR2 FQNNGV. The CDR3 has 18 amino acids. The junction had 17 bases not matched to a gene; V was cut back by 1 base and J by 5 bases. The CDR3 sequence: CASSLVVVMGTKWDEQYF. The CDR3 DNA is TGTGCCAGCAGCTTAGTTGTGGTTATGGGGACTAAATGGGACGAGCAGTACTTC.

The chain is built from TRBV7-2 and TRBJ1-3; TRBD1 is a possible D gene (5 bases). Between the trimmed V and J ends, which lost 1 base and 4 bases, there was a span of 11 bases. The CDR3 is made up of 15 amino acids. Germline V gene data show CDR1 as SGHTA and CDR2 as FQGNSA. CDR3 in amino acids: CASSLGSTAGNTIYF. The CDR3 DNA follows: TGTGCCAGCAGCTTAGGATCGACAGCAGGAAACACCATATATTTT.

V and J are TRBV5-4 and TRBJ1-2; tentative D call: TRBD1 (6 bases). CDR1 is SGHNT, CDR2 YYREEE, per germline (reference sequence). This CDR3 has 16 residues. The ends were cut back, 0 bases at V and 0 bases at J, with 12 bases in the middle. Written as DNA, the CDR3 is TGTGCCAGCAGCTTGGCAGGGGCTACTTCTAACTATGGCTACACCTTC. Protein product: CASSLAGATSNYGYTF.

V and J are TRBV27 and TRBJ2-7; maybe TRBD1 (6 bases). Looked up from germline, CDR1 is MNHEY and CDR2 is SMNVEV (reference sequence). The CDR3 length is 14 residues. The V and J ends lost 8 bases and 5 bases respectively, with 19 bases between them. The DNA of the CDR3 is TGTGCCAGCCCAACAAAACAGGGTAGAAACGAGCAGTACTTC. Its protein product is CASPTKQGRNEQYF.

V gene TRBV19 combines with J gene TRBJ1-1; no reliable D call. Trimming took off 3 bases at V and 3 bases at J, with 8 bases between the two ends. CDR3 size: 13 residues. Germline V gene lookup returns CDR1 LNHDA and CDR2 SQIVND (reference sequence). CDR3 loop: CASSIVQYTEAFF. DNA for the CDR3: TGTGCCAGTAGTATCGTCCAGTACACTGAAGCTTTCTTT.

The gene calls are TRBV7-2 and TRBJ1-2; D may be TRBD1 (6 bases). The CDR3 contains 13 residues. Trimming pared 5 bases from V and 4 bases from J, leaving 11 bases between. Germline CDR1 is SGHTA and CDR2 is FQGNSA. The chain's CDR3 is CASSPGQIYGYTF. The CDR3 nucleotides read TGTGCCAGCAGCCCCGGACAGATCTATGGCTACACCTTC.